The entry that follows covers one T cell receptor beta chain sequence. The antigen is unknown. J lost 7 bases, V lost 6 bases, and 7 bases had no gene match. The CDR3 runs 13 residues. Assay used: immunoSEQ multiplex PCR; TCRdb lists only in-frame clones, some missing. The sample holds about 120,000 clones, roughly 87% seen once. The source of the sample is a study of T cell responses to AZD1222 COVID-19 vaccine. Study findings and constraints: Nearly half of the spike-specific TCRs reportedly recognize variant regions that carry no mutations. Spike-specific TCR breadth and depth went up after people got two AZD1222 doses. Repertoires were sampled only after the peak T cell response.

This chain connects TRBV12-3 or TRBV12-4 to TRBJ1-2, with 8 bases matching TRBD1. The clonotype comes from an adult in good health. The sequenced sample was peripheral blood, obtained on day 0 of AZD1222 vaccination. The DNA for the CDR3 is TGTGCCAGCAGCCAAACAGGGGGAAGTGGCTACACCTTC. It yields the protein CASSQTGGSGYTF.